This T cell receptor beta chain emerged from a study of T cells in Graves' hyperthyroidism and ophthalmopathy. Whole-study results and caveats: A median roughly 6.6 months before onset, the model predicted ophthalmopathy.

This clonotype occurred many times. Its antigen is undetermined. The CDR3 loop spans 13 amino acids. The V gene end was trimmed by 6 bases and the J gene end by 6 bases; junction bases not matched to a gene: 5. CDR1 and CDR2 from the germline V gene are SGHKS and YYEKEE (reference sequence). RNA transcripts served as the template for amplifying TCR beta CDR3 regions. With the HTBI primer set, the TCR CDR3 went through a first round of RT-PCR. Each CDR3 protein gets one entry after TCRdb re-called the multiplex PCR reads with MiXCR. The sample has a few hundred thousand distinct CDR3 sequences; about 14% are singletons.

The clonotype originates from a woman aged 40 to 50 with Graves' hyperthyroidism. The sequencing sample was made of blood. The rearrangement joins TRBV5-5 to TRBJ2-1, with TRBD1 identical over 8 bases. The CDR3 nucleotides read TGTGCCAGCACTAAGACAGGGGTCAATGAGCAGTTCTTC. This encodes CASTKTGVNEQFF.